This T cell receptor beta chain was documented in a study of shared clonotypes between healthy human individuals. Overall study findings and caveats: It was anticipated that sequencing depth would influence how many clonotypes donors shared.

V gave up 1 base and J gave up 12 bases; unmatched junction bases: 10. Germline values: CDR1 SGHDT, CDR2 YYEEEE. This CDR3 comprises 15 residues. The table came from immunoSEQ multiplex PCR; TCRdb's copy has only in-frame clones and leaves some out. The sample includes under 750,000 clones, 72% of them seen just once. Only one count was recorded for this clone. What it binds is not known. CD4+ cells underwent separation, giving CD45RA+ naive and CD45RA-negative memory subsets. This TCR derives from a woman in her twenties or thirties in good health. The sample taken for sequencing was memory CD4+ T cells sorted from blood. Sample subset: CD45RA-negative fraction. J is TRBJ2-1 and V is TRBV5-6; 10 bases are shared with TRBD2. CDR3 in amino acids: CASSLRPSGSSLQFF. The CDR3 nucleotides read TGTGCCAGCAGCTTGAGGCCTAGCGGGAGTAGTTTGCAGTTCTTC.